These 30 T cell receptor beta chains originate from one sample sequenced in a study of early T cells in non-severe SARS-CoV-2 infection. One entry per CDR3 protein results from TCRdb running MiXCR on the 5' RACE reads. The sample yields tens of thousands of distinct CDR3 sequences, roughly 12% seen once. The sample was whole blood. Every receptor here comes from an adult who was a healthcare worker with PCR-confirmed SARS-CoV-2 infection or an uninfected control (not recorded which).

This clonotype showed up just a few times. This sequence joins TRBV5-3 and TRBJ2-1, with 10 bases fitting TRBD2. TRBV5-3 is flagged as an ORF with uncertain function. The J segment lost 6 bases and the V segment lost 1 base, leaving 7 bases of the junction unmatched. The CDR3 covers 16 residues. The CDR3 DNA reads TGTGCCAGAAGCTTGACTCTAGCGGGAGAAAGCAATGAGCAGTTCTTC. Its translation is CARSLTLAGESNEQFF.

This clonotype was seen a few times. The chain couples TRBV5-4 to TRBJ2-7; 11 bases agree with TRBD2. The V segment lost 1 base and the J segment 6 bases; nucleotides outside the gene matches: 6. The CDR3 totals 15 residues. Germline-derived CDR1 and CDR2 are SGHNT and YYREEE (reference sequence). The CDR3 spells CASSLRAGLAAEQYF. The CDR3 DNA reads as TGTGCCAGCAGCTTGCGGGCGGGACTAGCGGCCGAGCAGTACTTC.

This clonotype was detected many times. The rearrangement joins TRBV7-6 to TRBJ2-1, with 7 bases fitting TRBD1. This CDR3 region has 16 residues. Germline V gene lookup returns CDR1 SGHVS and CDR2 FNYEAQ. Losses at the gene ends were 2 bases for V and 0 bases for J; bases not matched to a gene: 4. The CDR3 DNA reads TGTGCCAGCAGCTTAACAGGGGAGAGCTCCTACAATGAGCAGTTCTTC. This translates into CASSLTGESSYNEQFF.

This chain uses TRBV7-2 with TRBJ2-5; D call uncertain. CDR1 and CDR2 from the germline V gene are SGHTA and FQGNSA. This CDR3 comprises 15 residues. V shed 2 bases and J shed 4 bases, with 14 bases lying between them. The CDR3 DNA follows: TGTGCCAGCAGCTTAAGGGCCCTAGGTCGAGAGACCCAGTACTTC. Translated: CASSLRALGRETQYF.

This clonotype was found many times. At one end, the junction sequence differs from germline, possibly due to a read error. The chain joins TRBV7-3 to TRBJ2-3, with D possibly TRBD2 on 5 matching bases. The germline CDR1 and CDR2 sequences are SGHTA and FQGTGA. The CDR3 is 14 amino acids. CDR3 coding DNA: TGTGCCAGCAGCCTAACCTCCCGGGGAGATACGCAGTATTTT. The encoded protein is CASSLTSRGDTQYF.

The chain joins TRBV5-1 to TRBJ1-1; possible D gene TRBD1, 6 bases. Germline assignment: CDR1 SGHRS and CDR2 YFSETQ. Trimming pared 4 bases from V and 7 bases from J, leaving 14 bases between. The CDR3 is 13 amino acids. The CDR3 nucleotides are TGCGCCAGCAGCCCCCTCCAGGGGCATGAAGCTTTCTTT. Translation gives CASSPLQGHEAFF.

This clonotype was counted a few times. The CDR3 sequence is CASSPRTSGSSPDTQYF. DNA of the CDR3: TGTGCCAGCTCACCGCGTACTAGCGGGAGTTCCCCAGATACGCAGTATTTT. This chain joins TRBV18 and TRBJ2-3; 11 bases align to TRBD2. The CDR3 contains 17 residues. Looked up from germline, CDR1 is KGHSH and CDR2 is LQKENI. The V segment lost 3 bases and the J segment 4 bases; nucleotides outside the gene matches: 9. Using reference TRBV18 and TRBJ2-3 for the parts outside the CDR3, the full variable domain is NAGVMQNPRHLVRRRGQEARLRCSPMKGHSHVYWYRQLPEEGLKFMVYLQKENIIDESGMPKERFSAEFPKEGPSILRIQQVVRGDSAAYFCASSPRTSGSSPDTQYFGPGTRLTVL.

This clonotype has at least ten counts. V gene TRBV5-1 combines with J gene TRBJ1-1; perhaps TRBD1 as D (6 bases). This CDR3 is built from 14 residues. The V and J ends lost 1 base and 4 bases respectively, with 11 bases between them. Germline-derived CDR1 and CDR2 are SGHRS and YFSETQ. CDR3: CASSLTEGVTEAFF. The CDR3 region has the DNA TGCGCCAGCAGCTTGACAGAGGGGGTCACTGAAGCTTTCTTT.

This clonotype was counted a few times. The chain combines TRBV5-1 with TRBJ2-1; 12 positions match TRBD2. Losses at the gene ends were 4 bases for V and 8 bases for J; bases not matched to a gene: 7. Germline values: CDR1 SGHRS, CDR2 YFSETQ. This CDR3 contains 15 residues. CDR3 region: CASSPGTSGLDEQFF. In nucleotides, the CDR3 is TGCGCCAGCAGCCCCGGGACTAGCGGGTTGGATGAGCAGTTCTTC.

This clonotype was counted only a few times. V and J are TRBV28 and TRBJ2-3; D is perhaps TRBD1 or TRBD2 (5 bases each). Deletions cut 8 bases from V and 2 bases from J, with 14 bases between. The CDR3 runs to 14 residues. CDR1 and CDR2 (germline): MDHEN, SYDVKM. CDR3 sequence (DNA): TGTGCCAGCTGCCGGGACCCCTACACAGATACGCAGTATTTT. Its translation: CASCRDPYTDTQYF.

This clonotype has just a few counts. The V and J genes are TRBV7-9 and TRBJ2-2; D perhaps matches TRBD1 (5 bases). The CDR3 runs to 16 residues. V gave up 2 bases and J gave up 1 base, with 11 bases separating them. Looked up from germline, CDR1 is SEHNR and CDR2 is FQNEAQ (reference sequence). This CDR3 reads CASSLLGVRNTGELFF. The CDR3 coding sequence is TGTGCCAGCAGCTTATTAGGGGTACGGAACACCGGGGAGCTGTTTTTT. Variable domain in full (rest from reference TRBV7-9 and TRBJ2-2): DTGVSQNPRHKITKRGQNVTFRCDPISEHNRLYWYRQTLGQGPEFLTYFQNEAQLEKSRLLSDRFSAERPKGSFSTLEIQRTEQGDSAMYLCASSLLGVRNTGELFFGEGSRLTVL.

The chain links TRBV5-1 to TRBJ2-7, with 12 bases fitting TRBD1. This CDR3 contains 15 residues. The trim removed 4 bases at V and 7 bases at J, leaving 9 bases unmatched. The germline V gene has CDR1 SGHRS and CDR2 YFSETQ. Here the CDR3 DNA reads TGCGCCAGCAGCCCCGGGACAGGGGGCGCAGGGGAGCAGTACTTC. This gives the protein CASSPGTGGAGEQYF.

This clonotype was observed a few times. V usage is TRBV10-3 and J usage is TRBJ1-2; D is undetermined. The CDR3 spans 14 residues. V was cut by 0 bases and J by 4 bases, with 9 bases left in between. Germline assignment: CDR1 ENHRY and CDR2 SYGVKD. CDR3: CAISESTQTYGYTF. CDR3 coding DNA: TGTGCCATCAGTGAGTCGACACAGACCTATGGCTACACCTTC.

This clonotype was recorded at least ten times. V is TRBV6-5 and J is TRBJ2-6; D is unresolved. This CDR3 has 16 residues. V lost 6 bases and J lost 0, with 12 bases in between. Germline CDR1 MNHEY, CDR2 SVGAGI. The CDR3 is CASSRTVGSGANVLTF. CDR3 nucleotide sequence: TGTGCCAGCAGCCGAACAGTTGGCTCTGGGGCCAACGTCCTGACTTTC.

This clonotype was counted a few times. The chain couples TRBV29-1 to TRBJ1-1; weak D call: TRBD1 (6 bases). V was clipped by 7 bases and J by 1 base, with 13 bases between them. Germline CDR1 reads SQVTM; CDR2 reads ANQGSEA. The CDR3 sequence is 13 residues long. In nucleotides, the CDR3 is TGCAGCGGGACGAGGGGGGGGAACACTGAAGCTTTCTTT. This encodes CSGTRGGNTEAFF. The whole variable domain, remainder taken from reference TRBV29-1 and TRBJ1-1, is SAVISQKPSRDICQRGTSLTIQCQVDSQVTMMFWYRQQPGQSLTLIATANQGSEATYESGFVIDKFPISRPNLTFSTLTVSNMSPEDSSIYLCSGTRGGNTEAFFGQGTRLTVV.

Regarding this clonotype: This may arise from a read error, as a much more abundant clone is one base away. The chain couples TRBV7-9 to TRBJ1-4; 7 nucleotides line up with TRBD1. This CDR3 contains 14 residues. Germline V gene lookup returns CDR1 SEHNR and CDR2 FQNEAQ (reference sequence). The ends lost 7 bases at V and 9 bases at J; junction bases unmatched: 11. In DNA form, the CDR3 reads TGTGCCAGCAACCAACAGGGGTTTGAGCAAAAACTGTTTTTT. This translates into CASNQQGFEQKLFF.

This clonotype was detected many times. This chain uses TRBV5-6 with TRBJ2-3, with D hard to call. Trimming stripped 3 bases from V and 7 bases from J, with 9 bases between. The germline gives CDR1 SGHDT, CDR2 YYEEEE. The CDR3 has 12 amino acids. DNA for the CDR3: TGTGCCAGCAGCTCTCTGGGGAATACGCAGTATTTT. Its protein product is CASSSLGNTQYF.

This clonotype has a count of ten or more. The chain employs TRBV18 and TRBJ2-2, with a possible D match to TRBD1 (6 bases). V shed 6 bases and J shed 4 bases, with 18 bases lying between them. CDR3 length: 16 residues. Germline assignment: CDR1 KGHSH and CDR2 LQKENI. The CDR3 is CASSILDSFGTGELFF. The DNA for the CDR3 is TGTGCCAGCTCGATATTGGACAGTTTCGGCACCGGGGAGCTGTTTTTT.

This clonotype turned up a few times. This rearrangement joins TRBV7-2 to TRBJ1-2; a possible D gene is TRBD1 (6 bases). V shed 4 bases and J shed 4 bases, with 10 bases lying between them. This CDR3 comprises 13 residues. Germline CDR1 is SGHTA and CDR2 is FQGNSA. The CDR3 nucleotides read TGTGCCAGCAGCTCCACAGGGTTCTATGGCTACACCTTC. Translation: CASSSTGFYGYTF.

As concerns this clonotype: A read error may explain this, as a much larger clone is one base away. The V and J genes are TRBV5-1 and TRBJ1-1; D might be TRBD1 (5 bases). The CDR3 is made up of 15 amino acids. The V gene lost 0 bases and the J gene lost 4 bases, with 13 bases spanning the gap. CDR1 is SGHRS, CDR2 YFSETQ, per germline. CDR3 nucleotides: TGCGCCAGCAGCTTGGATGGGGGAGGAATCACTGAAGCTTTCTTT. Translating gives CASSLDGGGITEAFF.

A few counts support this clonotype. The rearrangement joins TRBV19 to TRBJ2-5, with D unresolved. The germline V and J ends were trimmed by 5 bases and 0 bases, with 13 bases remaining between them. The germline V gene encodes CDR1 LNHDA and CDR2 SQIVND (reference sequence). The CDR3 length is 15 residues. This CDR3 is CASSPEDLYQETQYF. In DNA, the CDR3 is TGTGCCAGTAGTCCTGAAGATCTGTACCAAGAGACCCAGTACTTC. Based on the CDR3 plus reference TRBV19 and TRBJ2-5, the full variable domain is DGGITQSPKYLFRKEGQNVTLSCEQNLNHDAMYWYRQDPGQGLRLIYYSQIVNDFQKGDIAEGYSVSREKKESFPLTVTSAQKNPTAFYLCASSPEDLYQETQYFGPGTRLLVL.

The J gene is TRBJ2-2, the V gene TRBV7-9, with no clear D. Trimming took 5 bases from V and 1 from J, leaving 11 bases between them. This CDR3 has 15 amino acids. CDR1 and CDR2 (germline): SEHNR, FQNEAQ (reference sequence). In DNA, the CDR3 is TGTGCCAGCAGCCCCACCCTAGAGAACACCGGGGAGCTGTTTTTT. It translates to CASSPTLENTGELFF.

This chain's CDR3 is CASSELLAGDYNEQFF. The CDR3 bases are TGTGCCAGCAGTGAGTTGCTAGCGGGAGACTACAATGAGCAGTTCTTC. The chain is built from TRBV2 and TRBJ2-1, with TRBD2 matching 10 bases. The CDR3 sequence is 16 residues long. Unmatched junction bases numbered 5, after V lost 3 bases and J lost 3 bases. Germline V CDR1 and CDR2: SNHLY, FYNNEI.

This clonotype was detected only a few times. The chain recombines TRBV6-6 with TRBJ2-1; TRBD2 matches 15 bases. Germline CDR1 reads MNHNY; CDR2 reads SVGAGI (reference sequence). V lost 2 bases to trimming and J lost 10 bases; unmatched junction nucleotides: 6. This CDR3 is 16 amino acids long. The CDR3 sequence is CASSYPGTSGRNEQFF. The CDR3 nucleotides are TGTGCCAGCAGTTACCCAGGGACTAGCGGGAGGAACGAGCAGTTCTTC.

This clonotype was seen only a few times. The CDR3 is CASGRLAGEAGELFF. CDR3 bases: TGTGCCAGCGGAAGACTAGCGGGAGAGGCCGGGGAGCTGTTTTTT. The chain couples TRBV5-5 to TRBJ2-2, with 12 positions matching TRBD2. The germline V gene encodes CDR1 SGHKS and CDR2 YYEKEE (reference sequence). The V and J ends lost 7 bases and 6 bases, in that order; junction bases with no gene match: 7. The CDR3 runs to 15 residues.

This clonotype appeared a few times. The chain combines TRBV3-1 with TRBJ2-7; the D is unclear. CDR1 is LGHDT and CDR2 is YNNKEL in the germline V gene (reference sequence). Deletions cut 4 bases from V and 3 bases from J, with 10 bases between. There are 13 residues in the CDR3. The CDR3 reads CASSPKDIYEQYF. In DNA form, the CDR3 reads TGTGCCAGCAGCCCCAAAGATATCTACGAGCAGTACTTC.

This clonotype was found many times. This chain connects TRBV6-5 to TRBJ1-2, with D maybe TRBD1 (5 bases). The V end lost 8 bases, the J end lost 5 bases, and 21 bases lay between the germline ends. The germline gives CDR1 MNHEY, CDR2 SVGAGI. The length of the CDR3 is 15 residues. CDR3 nucleotide sequence: TGTGCCAGCGGCGGGGGGTCGGAGCCCCCGTATGGCTACACCTTC. Protein sequence: CASGGGSEPPYGYTF.

V gene TRBV4-1 combines with J gene TRBJ1-1, with a possible D match to TRBD1 (5 bases). V lost 6 bases and J 0 bases, leaving 14 bases between the germline ends. The CDR3 contains 15 residues. Germline V CDR1 and CDR2: MGHRA, YSYEKL. CDR3 amino acids: CASSYTWTMNTEAFF. As DNA, the CDR3 is TGCGCCAGCAGTTACACCTGGACAATGAACACTGAAGCTTTCTTT.

The chain has TRBV28 and TRBJ2-2; D remains unclear. Germline V gives CDR1 MDHEN, CDR2 SYDVKM. CDR3 size: 15 residues. With 7 bases removed from V and 0 bases from J, the gap between germline ends came to 12 bases. DNA of the CDR3: TGTGCCAGCATGTGGTCGACGACGAACACCGGGGAGCTGTTTTTT. Its protein is CASMWSTTNTGELFF.

This clonotype has at least ten counts. The chain has TRBV5-4 and TRBJ2-1, with D perhaps TRBD1 or TRBD2 (5 bases each). Germline V gene lookup returns CDR1 SGHNT and CDR2 YYREEE (reference sequence). V was clipped by 0 bases and J by 4 bases, with 11 bases between them. CDR3 length: 15 amino acids. CDR3 in DNA: TGTGCCAGCAGCTTGGTGTGGGGGTCGTACAATGAGCAGTTCTTC. Encoded protein: CASSLVWGSYNEQFF.